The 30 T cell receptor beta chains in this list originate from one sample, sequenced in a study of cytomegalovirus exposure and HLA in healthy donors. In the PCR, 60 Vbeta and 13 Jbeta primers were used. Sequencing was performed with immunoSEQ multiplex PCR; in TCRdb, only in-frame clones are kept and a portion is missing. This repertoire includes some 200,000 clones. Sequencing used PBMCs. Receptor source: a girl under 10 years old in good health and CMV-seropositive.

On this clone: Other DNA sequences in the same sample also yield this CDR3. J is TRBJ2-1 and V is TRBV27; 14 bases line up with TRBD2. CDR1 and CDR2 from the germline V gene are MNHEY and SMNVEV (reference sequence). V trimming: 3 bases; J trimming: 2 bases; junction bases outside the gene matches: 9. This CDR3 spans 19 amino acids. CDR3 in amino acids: CASSLSGTSGRGPYNEQFF. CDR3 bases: TGTGCCAGCAGTTTGTCTGGGACTAGCGGGAGAGGCCCCTACAATGAGCAGTTCTTC.

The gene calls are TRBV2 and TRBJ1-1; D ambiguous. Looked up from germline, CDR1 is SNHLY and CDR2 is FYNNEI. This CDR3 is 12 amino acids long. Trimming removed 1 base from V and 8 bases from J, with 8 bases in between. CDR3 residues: CASSEVGVEAFF. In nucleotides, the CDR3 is TGTGCCAGCAGTGAAGTGGGCGTCGAAGCTTTCTTT.

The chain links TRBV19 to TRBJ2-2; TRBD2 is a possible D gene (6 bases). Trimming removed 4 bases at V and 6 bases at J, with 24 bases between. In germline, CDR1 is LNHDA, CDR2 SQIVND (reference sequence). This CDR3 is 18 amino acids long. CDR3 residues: CASSTQSPGVMKAGELFF. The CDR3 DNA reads TGTGCCAGTAGTACCCAATCCCCGGGAGTAATGAAGGCCGGGGAGCTGTTTTTT.

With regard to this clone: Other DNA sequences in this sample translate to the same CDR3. The chain's CDR3 is CASKPSSGNTIYF. CDR3 nucleotide sequence: TGTGCCAGCAAGCCCTCCTCTGGAAACACCATATATTTT. This rearrangement joins TRBV9 to TRBJ1-3; D gene unclear. This CDR3 is built from 13 residues. The V gene lost 6 bases and the J gene lost 0 bases, with 7 bases spanning the gap. The V gene's germline CDR1 is SGDLS and CDR2 YYNGEE.

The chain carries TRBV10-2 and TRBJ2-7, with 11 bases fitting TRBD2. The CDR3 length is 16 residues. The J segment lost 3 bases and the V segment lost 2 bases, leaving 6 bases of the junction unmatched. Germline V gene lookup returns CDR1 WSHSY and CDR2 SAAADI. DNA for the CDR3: TGCGCCAGCAGTGAGACTAGCGGGAGATATAACTACGAGCAGTACTTC. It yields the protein CASSETSGRYNYEQYF.

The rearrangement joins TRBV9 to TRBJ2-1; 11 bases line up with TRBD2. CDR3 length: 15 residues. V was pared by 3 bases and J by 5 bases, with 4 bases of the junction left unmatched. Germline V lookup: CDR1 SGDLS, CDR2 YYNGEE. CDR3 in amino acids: CASSGPGLADNEQFF. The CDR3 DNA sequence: TGTGCCAGCAGCGGACCGGGACTAGCGGACAATGAGCAGTTCTTC.

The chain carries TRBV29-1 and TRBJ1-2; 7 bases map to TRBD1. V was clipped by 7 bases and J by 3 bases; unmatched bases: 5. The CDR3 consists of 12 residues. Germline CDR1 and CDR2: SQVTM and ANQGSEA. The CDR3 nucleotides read TGCAGCGGTGGACAGGACTACTATGGCTACACCTTC. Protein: CSGGQDYYGYTF.

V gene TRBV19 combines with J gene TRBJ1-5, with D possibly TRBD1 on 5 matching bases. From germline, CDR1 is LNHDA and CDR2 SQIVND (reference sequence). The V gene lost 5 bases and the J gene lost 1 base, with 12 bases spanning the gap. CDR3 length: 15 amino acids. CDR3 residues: CASSQGIVSNQPQHF. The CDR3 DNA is TGTGCCAGTAGTCAGGGTATCGTCAGCAATCAGCCCCAGCATTTT.

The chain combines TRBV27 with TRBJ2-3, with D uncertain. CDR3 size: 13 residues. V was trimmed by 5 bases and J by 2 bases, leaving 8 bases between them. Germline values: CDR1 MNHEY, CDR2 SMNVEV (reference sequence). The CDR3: CASSRSHTDTQYF. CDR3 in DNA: TGTGCCAGCAGTCGGTCCCACACAGATACGCAGTATTTT.

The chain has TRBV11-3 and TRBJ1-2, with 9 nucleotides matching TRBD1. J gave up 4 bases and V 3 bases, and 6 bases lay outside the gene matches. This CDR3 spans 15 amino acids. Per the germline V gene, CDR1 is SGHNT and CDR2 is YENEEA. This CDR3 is CASSLRDREFYGYTF. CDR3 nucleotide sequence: TGTGCCAGCAGCTTGAGGGACAGGGAATTCTATGGCTACACCTTC.

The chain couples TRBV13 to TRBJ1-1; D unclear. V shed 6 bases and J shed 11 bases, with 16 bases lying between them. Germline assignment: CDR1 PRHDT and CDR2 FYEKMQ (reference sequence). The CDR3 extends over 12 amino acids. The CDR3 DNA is TGTGCCAGCAGAGTGGGCGGGAGCCGGGCTTTCTTT. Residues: CASRVGGSRAFF.

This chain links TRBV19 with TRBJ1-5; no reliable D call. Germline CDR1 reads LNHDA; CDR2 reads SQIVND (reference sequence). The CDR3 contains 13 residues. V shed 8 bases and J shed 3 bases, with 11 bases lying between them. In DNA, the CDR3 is TGTGCCAGTTCACCGGGAAACAATCAGCCCCAGCATTTT. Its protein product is CASSPGNNQPQHF.

In DNA form, the CDR3 reads TGTGCCAGCACCTACACCGGGGGGGGCACAGATACGCAGTATTTT. Translating gives CASTYTGGGTDTQYF. The chain joins TRBV6-5 to TRBJ2-3; TRBD2 agrees at 8 bases. The CDR3 runs 15 residues. The ends lost 7 bases at V and 1 base at J; junction bases unmatched: 7. CDR1 and CDR2 from the germline V gene are MNHEY and SVGAGI.

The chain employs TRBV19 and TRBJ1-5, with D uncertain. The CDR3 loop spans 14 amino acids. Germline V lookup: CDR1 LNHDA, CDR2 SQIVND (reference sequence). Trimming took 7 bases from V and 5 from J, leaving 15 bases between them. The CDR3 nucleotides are TGTGCCAGTAAGTTCGTGGCAGATGATCAGCCCCAGCATTTT. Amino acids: CASKFVADDQPQHF.

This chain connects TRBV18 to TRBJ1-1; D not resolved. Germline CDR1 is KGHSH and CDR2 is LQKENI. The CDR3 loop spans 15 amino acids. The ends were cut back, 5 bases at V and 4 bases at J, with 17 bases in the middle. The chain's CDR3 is CASSRFSGEGTEAFF. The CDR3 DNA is TGTGCCAGCTCAAGGTTCTCTGGGGAGGGCACTGAAGCTTTCTTT.

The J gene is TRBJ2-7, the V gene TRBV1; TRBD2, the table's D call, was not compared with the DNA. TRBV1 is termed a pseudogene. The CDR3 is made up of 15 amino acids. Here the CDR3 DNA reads TGCACCAGCAGCCAAGACGGGACTCGTGCCTACGAGCAGTACTTC. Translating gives CTSSQDGTRAYEQYF.

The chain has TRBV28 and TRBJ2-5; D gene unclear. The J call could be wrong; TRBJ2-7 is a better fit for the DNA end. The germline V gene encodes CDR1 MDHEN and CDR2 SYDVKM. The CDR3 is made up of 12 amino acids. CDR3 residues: CASSRRYYEQYF. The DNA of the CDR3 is TGTGCCAGCAGTCGTAGGTACTACGAGCAGTACTTC.

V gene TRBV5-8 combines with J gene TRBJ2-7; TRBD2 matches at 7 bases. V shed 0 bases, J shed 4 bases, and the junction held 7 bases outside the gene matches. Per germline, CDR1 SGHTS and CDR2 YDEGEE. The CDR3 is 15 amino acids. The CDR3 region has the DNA TGTGCCAGCAGCTTGGCCGGGAGGTCGGGGTACGAGCAGTACTTC. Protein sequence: CASSLAGRSGYEQYF.

CDR3 nucleotides: TGCGCCAGCAGCTTAGACAGGGGGCGCGGATACATTCAGTACTTC. Its translation: CASSLDRGRGYIQYF. The J gene is TRBJ2-4, the V gene TRBV5-1; TRBD1 aligns across 10 bases. The CDR3 covers 15 residues. Germline lookup yields CDR1 SGHRS and CDR2 YFSETQ. Trimming took 2 bases from V and 8 from J; bases not matched to a gene: 7.

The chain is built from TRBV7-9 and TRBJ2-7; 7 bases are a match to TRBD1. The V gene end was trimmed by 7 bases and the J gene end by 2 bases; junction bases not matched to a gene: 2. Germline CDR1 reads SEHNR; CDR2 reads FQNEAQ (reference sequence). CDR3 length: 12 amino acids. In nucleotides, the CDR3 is TGTGCCAGCACTCAGGGGGCCTACGAGCAGTACTTC. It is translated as CASTQGAYEQYF.

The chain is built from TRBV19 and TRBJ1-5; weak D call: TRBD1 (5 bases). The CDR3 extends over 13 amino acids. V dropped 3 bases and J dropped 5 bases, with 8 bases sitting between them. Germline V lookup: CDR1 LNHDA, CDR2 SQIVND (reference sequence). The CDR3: CASSMRGDQPQHF. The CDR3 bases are TGTGCCAGTAGTATGCGGGGGGATCAGCCCCAGCATTTT.

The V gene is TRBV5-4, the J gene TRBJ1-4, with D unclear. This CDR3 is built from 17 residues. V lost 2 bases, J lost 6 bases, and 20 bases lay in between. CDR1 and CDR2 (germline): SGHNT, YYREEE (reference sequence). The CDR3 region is CASSFGGRIDRDEKLFF. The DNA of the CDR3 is TGTGCCAGCAGCTTCGGAGGGCGGATCGATAGGGATGAAAAACTGTTTTTT.

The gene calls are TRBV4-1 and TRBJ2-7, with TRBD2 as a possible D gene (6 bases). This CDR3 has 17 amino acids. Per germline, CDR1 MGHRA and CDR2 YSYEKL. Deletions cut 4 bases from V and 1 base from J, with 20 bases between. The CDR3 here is CASSPRGGKLRSYEQYF. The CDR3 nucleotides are TGCGCCAGCAGCCCCCGGGGCGGGAAATTGAGGTCCTACGAGCAGTACTTC.

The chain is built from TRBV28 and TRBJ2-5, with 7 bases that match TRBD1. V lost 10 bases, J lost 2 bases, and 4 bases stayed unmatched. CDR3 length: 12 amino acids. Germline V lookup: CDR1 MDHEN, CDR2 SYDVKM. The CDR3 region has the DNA TGTGCCATCCAGACAGGGCAAGAGACCCAGTACTTC. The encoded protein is CAIQTGQETQYF.

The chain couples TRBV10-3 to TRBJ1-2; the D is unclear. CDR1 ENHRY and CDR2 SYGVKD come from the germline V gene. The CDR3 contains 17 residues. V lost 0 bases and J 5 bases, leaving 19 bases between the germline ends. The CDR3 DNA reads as TGTGCCATCAGTGAGTCCCCTACGACATACTCCAAGTATGGCTACACCTTC. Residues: CAISESPTTYSKYGYTF.

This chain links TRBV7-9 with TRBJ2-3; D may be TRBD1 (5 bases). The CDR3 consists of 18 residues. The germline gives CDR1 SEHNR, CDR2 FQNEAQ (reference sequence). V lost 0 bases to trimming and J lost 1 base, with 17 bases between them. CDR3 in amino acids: CASSLATRQGTRTDTQYF. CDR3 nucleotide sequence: TGTGCCAGCAGCTTAGCTACGAGGCAGGGAACACGCACAGATACGCAGTATTTT. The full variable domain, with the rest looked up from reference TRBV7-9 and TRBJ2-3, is DTGVSQNPRHKITKRGQNVTFRCDPISEHNRLYWYRQTLGQGPEFLTYFQNEAQLEKSRLLSDRFSAERPKGSFSTLEIQRTEQGDSAMYLCASSLATRQGTRTDTQYFGPGTRLTVL.

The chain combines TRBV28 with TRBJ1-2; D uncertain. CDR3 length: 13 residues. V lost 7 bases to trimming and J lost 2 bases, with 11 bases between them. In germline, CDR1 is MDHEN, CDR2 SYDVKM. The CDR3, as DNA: TGTGCCAGCACCCCTACTTCCAACTATGGCTACACCTTC. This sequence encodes CASTPTSNYGYTF.

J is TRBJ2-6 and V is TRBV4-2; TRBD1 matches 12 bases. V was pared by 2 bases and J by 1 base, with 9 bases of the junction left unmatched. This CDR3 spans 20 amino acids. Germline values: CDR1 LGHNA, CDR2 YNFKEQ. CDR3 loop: CASSQRQPGQGASGANVLTF. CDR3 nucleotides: TGTGCCAGCAGCCAACGCCAACCGGGACAGGGGGCATCTGGGGCCAACGTCCTGACTTTC.

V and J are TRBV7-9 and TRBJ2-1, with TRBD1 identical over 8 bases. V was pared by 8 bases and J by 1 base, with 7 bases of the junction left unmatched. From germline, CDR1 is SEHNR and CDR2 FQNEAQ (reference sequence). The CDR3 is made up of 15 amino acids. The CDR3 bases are TGTGCCAGCCGTCGGACAGGGCTTTCCTACAATGAGCAGTTCTTC. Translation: CASRRTGLSYNEQFF.

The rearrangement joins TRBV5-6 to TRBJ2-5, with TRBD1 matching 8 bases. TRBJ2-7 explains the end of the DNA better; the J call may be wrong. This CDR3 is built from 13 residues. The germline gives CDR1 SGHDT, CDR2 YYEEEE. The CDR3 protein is CAPNRGKIDEQYF. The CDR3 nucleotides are TGTGCCCCGAACAGGGGGAAGATAGACGAGCAGTACTTC.